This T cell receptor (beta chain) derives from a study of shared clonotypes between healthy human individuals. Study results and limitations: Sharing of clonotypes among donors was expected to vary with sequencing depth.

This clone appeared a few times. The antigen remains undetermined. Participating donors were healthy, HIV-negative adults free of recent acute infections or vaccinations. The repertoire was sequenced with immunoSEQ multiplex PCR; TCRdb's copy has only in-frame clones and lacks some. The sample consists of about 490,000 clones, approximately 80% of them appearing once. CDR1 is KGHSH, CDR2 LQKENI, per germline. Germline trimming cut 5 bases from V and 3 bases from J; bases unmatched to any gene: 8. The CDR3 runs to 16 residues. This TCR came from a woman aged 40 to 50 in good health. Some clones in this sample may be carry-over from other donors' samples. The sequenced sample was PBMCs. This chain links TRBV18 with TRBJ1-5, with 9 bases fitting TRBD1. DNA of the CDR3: TGTGCCAGCTCAGCTATGACAGGGGGAGTCAATCAGCCCCAGCATTTT. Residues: CASSAMTGGVNQPQHF.